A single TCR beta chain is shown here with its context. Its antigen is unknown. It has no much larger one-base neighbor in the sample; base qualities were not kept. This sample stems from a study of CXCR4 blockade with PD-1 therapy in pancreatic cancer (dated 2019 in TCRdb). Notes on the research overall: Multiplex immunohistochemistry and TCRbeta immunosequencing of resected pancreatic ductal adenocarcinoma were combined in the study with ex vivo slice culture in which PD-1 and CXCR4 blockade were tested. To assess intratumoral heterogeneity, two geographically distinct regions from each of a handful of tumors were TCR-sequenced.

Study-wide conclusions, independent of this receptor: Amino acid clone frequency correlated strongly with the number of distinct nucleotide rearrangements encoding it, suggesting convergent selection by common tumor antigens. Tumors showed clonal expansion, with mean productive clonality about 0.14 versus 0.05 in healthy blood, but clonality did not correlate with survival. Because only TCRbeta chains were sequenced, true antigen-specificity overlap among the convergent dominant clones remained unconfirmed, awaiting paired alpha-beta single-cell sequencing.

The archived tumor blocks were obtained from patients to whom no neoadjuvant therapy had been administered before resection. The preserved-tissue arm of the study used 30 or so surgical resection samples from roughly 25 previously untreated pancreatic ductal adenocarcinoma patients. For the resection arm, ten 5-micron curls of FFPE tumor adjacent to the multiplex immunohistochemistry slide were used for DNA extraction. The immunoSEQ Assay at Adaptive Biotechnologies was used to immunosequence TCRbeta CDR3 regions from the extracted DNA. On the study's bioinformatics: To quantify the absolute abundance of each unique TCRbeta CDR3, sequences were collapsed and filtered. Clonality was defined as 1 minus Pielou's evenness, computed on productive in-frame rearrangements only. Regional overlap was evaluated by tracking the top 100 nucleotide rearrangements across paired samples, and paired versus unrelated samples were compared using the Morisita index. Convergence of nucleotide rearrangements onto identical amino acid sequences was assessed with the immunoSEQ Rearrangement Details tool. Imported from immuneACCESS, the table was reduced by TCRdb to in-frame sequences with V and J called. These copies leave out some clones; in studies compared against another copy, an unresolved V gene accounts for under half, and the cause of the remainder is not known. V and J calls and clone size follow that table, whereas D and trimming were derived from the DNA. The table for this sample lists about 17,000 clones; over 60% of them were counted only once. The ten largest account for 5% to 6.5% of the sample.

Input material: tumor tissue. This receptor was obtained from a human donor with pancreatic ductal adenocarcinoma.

CDR3 region: CASSIPRVLLGYNEQFF. The bases read TGTGCCAGTAGTATTCCCCGGGTCCTATTGGGATACAATGAGCAGTTCTTC. The chain links TRBV19 with TRBJ2-1; the D gene cannot be resolved reliably. CDR1 and CDR2, looked up from the germline V gene (reference sequence), are LNHDA and SQIVND. Trimming at the junction amounts to 3 bases on V and 4 bases on J, and the germline ends lie 19 bases apart. The CDR3 covers 17 residues, taking in both the cysteine and the phenylalanine. Only the CDR3 region is kept as DNA, spanning 51 bases read in frame from base 1.